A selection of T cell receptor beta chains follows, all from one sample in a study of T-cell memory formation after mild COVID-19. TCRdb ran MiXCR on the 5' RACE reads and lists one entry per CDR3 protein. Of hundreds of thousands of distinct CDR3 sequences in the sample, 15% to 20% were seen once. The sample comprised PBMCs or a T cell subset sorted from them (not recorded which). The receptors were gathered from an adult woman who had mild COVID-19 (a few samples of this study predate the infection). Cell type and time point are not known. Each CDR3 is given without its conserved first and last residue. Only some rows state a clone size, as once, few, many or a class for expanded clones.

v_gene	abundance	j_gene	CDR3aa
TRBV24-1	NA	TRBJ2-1	ATSDLGSAGGINNEQF
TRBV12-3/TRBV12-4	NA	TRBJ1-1	ASRRQGATEAF
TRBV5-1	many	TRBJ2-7	ASSFLQGPYEQY
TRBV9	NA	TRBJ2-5	ASSPGQGFLTEAQY
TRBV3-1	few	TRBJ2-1	ASSQTTLAGVNNEQF
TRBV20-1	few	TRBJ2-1	SARDLGGSYDEQF
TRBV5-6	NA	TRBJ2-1	ASSLLRPGRDNEQF
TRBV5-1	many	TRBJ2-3	ASSLDTPADTQY
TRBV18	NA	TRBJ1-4	ASSPPPVGEKLF
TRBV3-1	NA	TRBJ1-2	ASSGIGQTTTNYGYT
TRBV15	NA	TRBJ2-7	ATSRRQGAGYEQY
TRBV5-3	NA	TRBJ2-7	ARSLAGPYEQY
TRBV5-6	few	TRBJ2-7	ASSLGFRGMVDEQY
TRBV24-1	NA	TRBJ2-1	ATSDFYRDGEQF
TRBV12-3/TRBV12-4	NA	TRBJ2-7	ASSPQLSSYEQY
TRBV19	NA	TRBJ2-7	ASSMRDRGYEQY
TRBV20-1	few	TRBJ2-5	SAPRELRTQY
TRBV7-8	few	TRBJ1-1	ASSERDRAMNTEAF
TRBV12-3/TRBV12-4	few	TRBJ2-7	ASSFRQGDEQY
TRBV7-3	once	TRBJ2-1	ASSSRGGYSYNEQF
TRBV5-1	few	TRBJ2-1	ASSLTDFSGRGYNEQF
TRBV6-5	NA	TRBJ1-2	ASSYRQGLGGYT